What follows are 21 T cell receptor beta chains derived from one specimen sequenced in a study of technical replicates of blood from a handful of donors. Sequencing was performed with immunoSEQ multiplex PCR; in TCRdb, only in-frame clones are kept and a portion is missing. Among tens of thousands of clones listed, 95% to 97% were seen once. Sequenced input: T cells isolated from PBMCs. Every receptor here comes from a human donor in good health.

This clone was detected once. CDR3 sequence (DNA): TGCGCCAGCAGCCTCGGACTAGCGGGAGTAAACGAGCAGTACTTC. Encoded protein: CASSLGLAGVNEQYF. V usage is TRBV10-2 and J usage is TRBJ2-7; 13 bases fit TRBD2. From germline, CDR1 is WSHSY and CDR2 SAAADI. The CDR3 runs to 15 residues. Trimming cost V 6 bases and J 5 bases; bases outside gene matches: 7.

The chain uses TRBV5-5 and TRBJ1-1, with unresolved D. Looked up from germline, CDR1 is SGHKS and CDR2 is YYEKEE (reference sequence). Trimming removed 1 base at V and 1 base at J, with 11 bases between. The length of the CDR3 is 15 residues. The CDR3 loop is CASSLLHARNTEAFF. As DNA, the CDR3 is TGTGCCAGCAGCTTGTTGCACGCCAGGAACACTGAAGCTTTCTTT.

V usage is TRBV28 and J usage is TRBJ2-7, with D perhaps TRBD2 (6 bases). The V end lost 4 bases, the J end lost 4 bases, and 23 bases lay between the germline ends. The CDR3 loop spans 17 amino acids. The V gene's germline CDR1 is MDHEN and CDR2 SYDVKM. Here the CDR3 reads CASSSVGGGRPIYEQYF. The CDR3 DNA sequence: TGTGCCAGCAGTTCGGTGGGGGGTGGTCGGCCTATTTACGAGCAGTACTTC.

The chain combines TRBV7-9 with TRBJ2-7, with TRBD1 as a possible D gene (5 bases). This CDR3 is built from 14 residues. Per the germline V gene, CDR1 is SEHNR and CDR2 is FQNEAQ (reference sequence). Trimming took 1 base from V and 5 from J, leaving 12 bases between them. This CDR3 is CASSLVVGADEQYF. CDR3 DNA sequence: TGTGCCAGCAGCTTAGTGGTAGGGGCGGACGAGCAGTACTTC.

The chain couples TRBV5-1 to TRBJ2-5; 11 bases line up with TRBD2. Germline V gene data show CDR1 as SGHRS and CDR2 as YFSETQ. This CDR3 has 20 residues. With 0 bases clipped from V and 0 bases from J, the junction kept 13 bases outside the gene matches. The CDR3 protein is CASSLARGIAGGAYQETQYF. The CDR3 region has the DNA TGCGCCAGCAGCTTGGCCAGAGGGATAGCGGGAGGGGCATACCAAGAGACCCAGTACTTC.

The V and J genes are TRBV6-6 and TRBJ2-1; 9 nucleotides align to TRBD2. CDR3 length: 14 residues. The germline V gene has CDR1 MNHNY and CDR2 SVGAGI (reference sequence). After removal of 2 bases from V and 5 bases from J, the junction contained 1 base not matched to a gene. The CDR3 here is CASSYQRGDNEQFF. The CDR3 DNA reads TGTGCCAGCAGTTACCAGCGGGGGGACAATGAGCAGTTCTTC.

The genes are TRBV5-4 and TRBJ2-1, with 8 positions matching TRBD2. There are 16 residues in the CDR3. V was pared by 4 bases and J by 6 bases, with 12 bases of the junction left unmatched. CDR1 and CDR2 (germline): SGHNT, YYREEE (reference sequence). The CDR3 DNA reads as TGTGCCAGCAGCCCGAGAGCGGGAGCTCTTAGCAATGAGCAGTTCTTC. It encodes CASSPRAGALSNEQFF.

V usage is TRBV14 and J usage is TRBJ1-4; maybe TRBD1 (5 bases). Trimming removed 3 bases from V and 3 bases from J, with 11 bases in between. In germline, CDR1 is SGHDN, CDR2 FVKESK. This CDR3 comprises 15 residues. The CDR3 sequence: CASSHMSRANEKLFF. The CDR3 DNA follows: TGTGCCAGCAGCCATATGTCCAGGGCTAATGAAAAACTGTTTTTT. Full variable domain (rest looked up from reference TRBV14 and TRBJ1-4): EAGVTQFPSHSVIEKGQTVTLRCDPISGHDNLYWYRRVMGKEIKFLLHFVKESKQDESGMPNNRFLAERTGGTYSTLKVQPAELEDSGVYFCASSHMSRANEKLFFGSGTQLSVL.

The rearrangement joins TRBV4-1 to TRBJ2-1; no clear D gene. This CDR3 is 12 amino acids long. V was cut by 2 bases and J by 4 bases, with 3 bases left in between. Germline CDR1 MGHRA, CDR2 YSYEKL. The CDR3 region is CASSQQYNEQFF. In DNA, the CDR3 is TGCGCCAGCAGCCAACAGTACAATGAGCAGTTCTTC.

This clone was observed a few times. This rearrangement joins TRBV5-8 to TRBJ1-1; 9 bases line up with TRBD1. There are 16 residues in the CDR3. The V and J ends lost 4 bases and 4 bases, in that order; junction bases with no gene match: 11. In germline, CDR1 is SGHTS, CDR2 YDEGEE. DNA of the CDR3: TGTGCCAGCAGCCAAAATACCGGGACAGGGACCACTGAAGCTTTCTTT. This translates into CASSQNTGTGTTEAFF.

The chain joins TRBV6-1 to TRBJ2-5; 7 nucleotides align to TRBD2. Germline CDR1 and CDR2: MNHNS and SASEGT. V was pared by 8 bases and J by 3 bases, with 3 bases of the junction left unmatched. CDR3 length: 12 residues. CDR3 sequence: CASGGGEETQYF. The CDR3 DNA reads TGTGCCAGCGGTGGGGGGGAAGAGACCCAGTACTTC.

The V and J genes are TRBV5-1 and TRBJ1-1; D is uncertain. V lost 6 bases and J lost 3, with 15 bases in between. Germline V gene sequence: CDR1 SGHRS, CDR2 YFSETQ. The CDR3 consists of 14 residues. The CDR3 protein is CASTFLAGDTEAFF. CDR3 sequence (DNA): TGCGCCAGCACCTTCTTGGCAGGCGACACTGAAGCTTTCTTT.

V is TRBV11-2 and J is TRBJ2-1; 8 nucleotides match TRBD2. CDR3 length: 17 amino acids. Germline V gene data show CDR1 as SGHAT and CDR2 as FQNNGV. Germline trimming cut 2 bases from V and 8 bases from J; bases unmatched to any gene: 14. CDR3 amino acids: CASSLSLPGLGYYEQFF. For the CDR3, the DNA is TGTGCCAGCAGCTTATCCCTACCGGGACTAGGATATTATGAGCAGTTCTTC.

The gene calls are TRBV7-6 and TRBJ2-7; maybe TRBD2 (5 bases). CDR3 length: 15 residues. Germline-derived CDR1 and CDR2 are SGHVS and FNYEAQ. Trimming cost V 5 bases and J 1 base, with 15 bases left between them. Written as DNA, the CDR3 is TGTGCCAGCAGCCTATACGAGGGCAGATCCTACGAGCAGTACTTC. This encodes CASSLYEGRSYEQYF.

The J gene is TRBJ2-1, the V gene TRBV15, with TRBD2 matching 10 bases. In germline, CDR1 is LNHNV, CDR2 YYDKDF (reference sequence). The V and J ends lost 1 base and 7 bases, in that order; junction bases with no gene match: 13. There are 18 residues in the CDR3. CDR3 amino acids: CATSRVGVAGGWGNEQFF. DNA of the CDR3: TGTGCCACCAGCAGAGTTGGGGTAGCGGGAGGATGGGGGAATGAGCAGTTCTTC.

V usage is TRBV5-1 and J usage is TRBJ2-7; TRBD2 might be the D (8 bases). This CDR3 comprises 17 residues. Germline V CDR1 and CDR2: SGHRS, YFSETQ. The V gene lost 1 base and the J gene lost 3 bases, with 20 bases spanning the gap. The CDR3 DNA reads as TGCGCCAGCAGCTTGACAGGGGCCCTAGCGGGTAACTACGAGCAGTACTTC. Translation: CASSLTGALAGNYEQYF.

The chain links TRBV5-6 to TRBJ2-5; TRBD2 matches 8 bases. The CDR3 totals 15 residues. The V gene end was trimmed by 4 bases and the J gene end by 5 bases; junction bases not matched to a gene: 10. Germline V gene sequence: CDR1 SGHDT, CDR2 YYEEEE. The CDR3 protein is CASSPGRGGRETQYF. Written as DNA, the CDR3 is TGTGCCAGCAGCCCAGGACGGGGGGGCCGGGAGACCCAGTACTTC.

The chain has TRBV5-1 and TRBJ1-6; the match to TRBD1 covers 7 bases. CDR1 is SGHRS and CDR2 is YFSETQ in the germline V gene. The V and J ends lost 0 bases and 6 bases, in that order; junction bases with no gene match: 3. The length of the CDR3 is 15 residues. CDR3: CASSLGDSRNSPLHF. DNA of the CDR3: TGCGCCAGCAGCTTGGGGGACAGCCGTAATTCACCCCTCCACTTT.

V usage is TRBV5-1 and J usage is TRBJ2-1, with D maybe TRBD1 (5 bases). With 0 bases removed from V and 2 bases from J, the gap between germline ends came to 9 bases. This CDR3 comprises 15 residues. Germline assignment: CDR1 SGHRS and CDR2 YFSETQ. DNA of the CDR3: TGCGCCAGCAGCTTGGTCGACAGTACCTACAATGAGCAGTTCTTC. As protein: CASSLVDSTYNEQFF.

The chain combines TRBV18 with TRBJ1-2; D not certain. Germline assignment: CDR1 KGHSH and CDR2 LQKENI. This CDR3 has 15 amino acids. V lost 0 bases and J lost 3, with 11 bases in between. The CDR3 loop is CASSPPAVPDYGYTF. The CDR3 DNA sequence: TGTGCCAGCTCACCACCCGCCGTACCAGACTATGGCTACACCTTC.

The CDR3 spells CASSLGSGGINYGYTF. The CDR3 bases are TGTGCCAGCAGTTTGGGGTCAGGGGGCATCAACTATGGCTACACCTTC. V gene TRBV28 combines with J gene TRBJ1-2, with 8 bases that match TRBD1. The J segment lost 2 bases and the V segment lost 3 bases, leaving 8 bases of the junction unmatched. Germline-derived CDR1 and CDR2 are MDHEN and SYDVKM. The CDR3 spans 16 residues.